The next 7 T cell receptor beta chains were all read from a single sample in a study of shared clonotypes between healthy human individuals. Sequenced by immunoSEQ multiplex PCR; TCRdb stores in-frame clones only, minus some. The sample includes 740,000 or so clones, around four fifths seen only once; the top ten take around 1.8%. The sample comprised memory CD4+ T cells sorted from blood. As for subset: CD45RA-negative fraction. The receptor set was obtained from a woman under 40 in good health.

CDR3 protein: CASSYQLGEKLFF. The CDR3 DNA is TGTGCCAGCAGTTACCAACTAGGTGAAAAACTGTTTTTT. The chain is built from TRBV28 and TRBJ1-4; D is uncertain. The V gene lost 4 bases and the J gene lost 7 bases, with 10 bases spanning the gap. The CDR3 has 13 residues. Germline V gene lookup returns CDR1 MDHEN and CDR2 SYDVKM. Drawing the rest from reference TRBV28 and TRBJ1-4, the complete variable domain is DVKVTQSSRYLVKRTGEKVFLECVQDMDHENMFWYRQDPGLGLRLIYFSYDVKMKEKGDIPEGYSVSREKKERFSLILESASTNQTSMYLCASSYQLGEKLFFGSGTQLSVL.

V gene TRBV18 combines with J gene TRBJ1-4; D uncertain. Looked up from germline, CDR1 is KGHSH and CDR2 is LQKENI. V was pared by 5 bases and J by 6 bases, with 10 bases between. This CDR3 region has 13 residues. The CDR3 coding sequence is TGTGCCAGCTCAGGGAACGTTGATGAAAAACTGTTTTTT. This encodes CASSGNVDEKLFF. The full variable domain, its missing parts supplied by reference TRBV18 and TRBJ1-4, is NAGVMQNPRHLVRRRGQEARLRCSPMKGHSHVYWYRQLPEEGLKFMVYLQKENIIDESGMPKERFSAEFPKEGPSILRIQQVVRGDSAAYFCASSGNVDEKLFFGSGTQLSVL.

This chain links TRBV5-1 with TRBJ2-3, with TRBD1 matching over 10 bases. Trimming cost V 4 bases and J 4 bases; bases outside gene matches: 9. CDR1 is SGHRS, CDR2 YFSETQ, per germline. The CDR3 sequence is 16 residues long. CDR3 residues: CASSVPGQGSPDTQYF. Here the CDR3 DNA reads TGCGCCAGCAGCGTTCCGGGACAGGGGTCCCCAGATACGCAGTATTTT.

This chain joins TRBV6-1 and TRBJ1-2; D uncertain. The CDR3 contains 13 residues. The germline V gene has CDR1 MNHNS and CDR2 SASEGT. With 1 base removed from V and 1 base from J, the gap between germline ends came to 4 bases. CDR3 bases: TGTGCCAGCAGTGAAGAGTTTAACTATGGCTACACCTTC. As protein: CASSEEFNYGYTF.

This clone was recorded a few times. V and J are TRBV29-1 and TRBJ2-1; TRBD1 might be the D (5 bases). CDR1 is SQVTM, CDR2 ANQGSEA, per germline. There are 15 residues in the CDR3. Trimming shortened V by 3 bases and J by 4 bases, and 16 bases separated the two germline ends. The CDR3 coding sequence is TGCAGCGTTGACCCAGGGAATGGGAATTACAATGAGCAGTTCTTC. This encodes CSVDPGNGNYNEQFF.

For the CDR3, the DNA is TGCGCCAGCAGCCAAGATGAAAGATCGAACACCGGGGAGCTGTTTTTT. Amino acid sequence: CASSQDERSNTGELFF. The chain couples TRBV4-1 to TRBJ2-2; D remains ambiguous. This CDR3 spans 16 amino acids. The germline V and J ends were trimmed by 0 bases and 0 bases, with 8 bases remaining between them. Germline V lookup: CDR1 MGHRA, CDR2 YSYEKL.

This chain links TRBV6-6 with TRBJ1-5; no clear D. This CDR3 has 15 residues. V was shortened by 2 bases and J by 3 bases, with 11 bases between the two germline ends. Germline V gene sequence: CDR1 MNHNY, CDR2 SVGAGI (reference sequence). The CDR3 DNA follows: TGTGCCAGCAGTTACGGGCAGGACTACAATCAGCCCCAGCATTTT. Translating gives CASSYGQDYNQPQHF.